Presented here are 22 T cell receptor beta chains from one specimen sequenced in a study of control samples from healthy donors and cancer patients. Libraries were prepared by immunoSEQ multiplex PCR; TCRdb keeps only in-frame clonotypes and omits some of them. The sample has about 120,000 clones; just under 90% are singletons. Sequences were obtained from blood. The receptors stem from a man aged 25-45 years in good health.

The chain couples TRBV18 to TRBJ1-1; D unresolved. CDR3 length equals 15 residues. Germline V gene data show CDR1 as KGHSH and CDR2 as LQKENI. Trimming left V 0 bases short and J 6 bases short, with 14 bases between. The CDR3 sequence: CASSPPSWTWPEAFF. As DNA, the CDR3 is TGTGCCAGCTCACCACCCTCCTGGACGTGGCCTGAAGCTTTCTTT.

J is TRBJ1-2 and V is TRBV12-3 or TRBV12-4; no definite D call. CDR3 length: 13 residues. The germline V and J ends were trimmed by 6 bases and 7 bases, with 15 bases remaining between them. The CDR3 coding sequence is TGTGCCAGCAGGGGCCTCTCCTCGGGTGGCTACACCTTC. Encoded protein: CASRGLSSGGYTF.

The chain is built from TRBV2 and TRBJ1-3; tentatively, D is TRBD1 (5 bases). CDR3 size: 16 residues. The germline gives CDR1 SNHLY, CDR2 FYNNEI. V lost 3 bases to trimming and J lost 4 bases, with 16 bases between them. The CDR3 nucleotides are TGTGCCAGCAGTGAGTTTACAGGACGTGTCGGAAACACCATATATTTT. This sequence encodes CASSEFTGRVGNTIYF.

This clone appeared once. The chain combines TRBV5-6 with TRBJ2-2; 9 nucleotides align to TRBD1. V gave up 3 bases and J gave up 3 bases; unmatched junction bases: 0. This CDR3 has 14 amino acids. Germline V gene data show CDR1 as SGHDT and CDR2 as YYEEEE. The CDR3 DNA follows: TGTGCCAGCAGCTGGACAGGGGACACCGGGGAGCTGTTTTTT. Its protein is CASSWTGDTGELFF.

The rearrangement joins TRBV5-1 to TRBJ1-2; TRBD1 matches 12 bases. The trim removed 4 bases at V and 8 bases at J, leaving 12 bases unmatched. CDR1 and CDR2 from the germline V gene are SGHRS and YFSETQ. This CDR3 region has 16 residues. The CDR3: CASSPAPGTGGGGYTF. CDR3 nucleotide sequence: TGCGCCAGCAGCCCGGCGCCCGGGACAGGGGGCGGCGGCTACACCTTC.

The chain links TRBV3-1 (or the pseudogene TRBV3-2) to TRBJ1-1; D gene unclear. The germline gives CDR1 LGHDT, CDR2 YNNKEL (reference sequence). The ends were cut back, 1 base at V and 6 bases at J, with 12 bases in the middle. The length of the CDR3 is 14 residues. CDR3 protein: CASSQGGPTPEAFF. The CDR3 coding sequence is TGTGCCAGCAGCCAAGGTGGACCCACCCCTGAAGCTTTCTTT.

CDR3 coding DNA: TGTGCCTGGACCCCCGGTTCCTACAATGAGCAGTTCTTC. It translates to CAWTPGSYNEQFF. The chain uses TRBV30 and TRBJ2-1, with D unclear. V was trimmed by 4 bases and J by 1 base, leaving 8 bases between them. The germline CDR1 and CDR2 sequences are GTSNPN and SVGIG (reference sequence). This CDR3 region has 13 residues.

This chain connects TRBV5-1 to TRBJ1-3; TRBD1 matches 8 bases. The CDR3 totals 15 residues. J lost 2 bases, V lost 0 bases, and 1 base had no gene match. CDR1 and CDR2 from the germline V gene are SGHRS and YFSETQ. Written as DNA, the CDR3 is TGCGCCAGCAGCTTGGGACAGGGGCCTGGAAACACCATATATTTT. Amino acid sequence: CASSLGQGPGNTIYF. Full variable domain (rest looked up from reference TRBV5-1 and TRBJ1-3): KAGVTQTPRYLIKTRGQQVTLSCSPISGHRSVSWYQQTPGQGLQFLFEYFSETQRNKGNFPGRFSGRQFSNSRSEMNVSTLELGDSALYLCASSLGQGPGNTIYFGEGSWLTVV.

The chain links TRBV10-2 to TRBJ2-5; D is tentatively TRBD1 or TRBD2 (5 bases each). Trimming cost V 8 bases and J 5 bases, with 15 bases left between them. CDR1 WSHSY and CDR2 SAAADI come from the germline V gene. This CDR3 comprises 13 residues. CDR3 region: CASSGRSGETQYF. The CDR3 DNA sequence: TGCGCCAGCTCGGGACGCTCAGGGGAGACCCAGTACTTC.

V and J are TRBV11-3 and TRBJ1-1, with D maybe TRBD1 (5 bases). The CDR3 extends over 14 amino acids. Trimming shortened V by 5 bases and J by 5 bases, and 15 bases separated the two germline ends. Germline CDR1 reads SGHNT; CDR2 reads YENEEA. CDR3 protein: CASSLTAGATEAFF. The CDR3, as DNA: TGTGCCAGCAGCCTCACGGCCGGGGCAACTGAAGCTTTCTTT.

The V and J genes are TRBV27 and TRBJ1-1; D is perhaps TRBD1 (6 bases). Looked up from germline, CDR1 is MNHEY and CDR2 is SMNVEV (reference sequence). The length of the CDR3 is 11 residues. The V end was cut by 7 bases, the J end by 4 bases, with 7 bases between. The CDR3 bases are TGTGCCAGCAAGGGGGGCACTGAAGCTTTCTTT. It encodes CASKGGTEAFF.

V and J are TRBV7-2 and TRBJ2-4; D possibly corresponds to TRBD1 (6 bases). V lost 5 bases, J lost 0 bases, and 8 bases lay in between. The germline V gene has CDR1 SGHTA and CDR2 FQGNSA. The CDR3 extends over 14 amino acids. CDR3: CASSQQGAKNIQYF. CDR3 in DNA: TGTGCCAGCAGCCAACAGGGAGCCAAAAACATTCAGTACTTC.

This chain joins TRBV27 and TRBJ1-1; 8 positions match TRBD1. J gave up 1 base and V 5 bases, and 0 bases lay outside the gene matches. CDR1 and CDR2 from the germline V gene are MNHEY and SMNVEV (reference sequence). CDR3 size: 13 residues. CDR3 loop: CASSGQGNTEAFF. CDR3 DNA sequence: TGTGCCAGCAGTGGACAGGGGAACACTGAAGCTTTCTTT.

The chain has TRBV9 and TRBJ1-1; D is ambiguous. CDR1 SGDLS and CDR2 YYNGEE come from the germline V gene. V lost 2 bases to trimming and J lost 8 bases, with 4 bases between them. The CDR3 runs 10 residues. Written as DNA, the CDR3 is TGTGCCAGCAGCGTGCAGGAAGCTTTCTTT. Protein product: CASSVQEAFF. Together with reference TRBV9 and TRBJ1-1, the CDR3 gives the full variable domain: DSGVTQTPKHLITATGQRVTLRCSPRSGDLSVYWYQQSLDQGLQFLIQYYNGEERAKGNILERFSAQQFPDLHSELNLSSLELGDSALYFCASSVQEAFFGQGTRLTVV.

A single count supports this clone. The chain is built from TRBV9 and TRBJ1-4; the match to TRBD1 covers 8 bases. Unmatched junction bases numbered 1, after V lost 2 bases and J lost 7 bases. There are 13 residues in the CDR3. Germline CDR1 is SGDLS and CDR2 is YYNGEE. This CDR3 is CASSVGQGEKLFF. Here the CDR3 DNA reads TGTGCCAGCAGCGTTGGACAGGGTGAAAAACTGTTTTTT.

The rearrangement links TRBV7-9 to TRBJ1-5; D unresolved. Germline CDR1 and CDR2: SEHNR and FQNEAQ (reference sequence). The CDR3 loop spans 14 amino acids. Trimming took 0 bases from V and 3 from J, leaving 6 bases between them. The CDR3 loop is CASSLAGPNQPQHF. The DNA for the CDR3 is TGTGCCAGCAGCTTAGCGGGTCCCAATCAGCCCCAGCATTTT.

This clone has only one observation. This sequence joins TRBV12-3 or TRBV12-4 and TRBJ1-2, with 8 positions matching TRBD1. This CDR3 spans 13 amino acids. The J segment lost 4 bases and the V segment lost 5 bases, leaving 3 bases of the junction unmatched. The CDR3 protein is CASSQDRVYGYTF. CDR3 bases: TGTGCCAGCAGTCAGGACAGGGTCTATGGCTACACCTTC.

The V call is TRBV11-2, the J call TRBJ1-1; no clear D gene. The CDR3 is 15 amino acids. Germline CDR1 reads SGHAT; CDR2 reads FQNNGV. V was pared by 6 bases and J by 4 bases, with 18 bases between. The CDR3 DNA is TGTGCCAGCAGACCCCCCCGATGGGAGGGCACTGAAGCTTTCTTT. Encoded protein: CASRPPRWEGTEAFF.

The J gene is TRBJ1-3, the V gene TRBV5-1; no clear D. Trimming stripped 8 bases from V and 0 bases from J, with 3 bases between. This CDR3 spans 11 amino acids. CDR1 is SGHRS, CDR2 YFSETQ, per germline. Written as DNA, the CDR3 is TGCGCCAGTATCTCTGGAAACACCATATATTTT. It is translated as CASISGNTIYF.

This clone was observed a single time. The chain employs TRBV5-6 and TRBJ2-7; the D is unclear. The CDR3 has 13 amino acids. CDR1 and CDR2 (germline): SGHDT, YYEEEE. Trimming shortened V by 4 bases and J by 2 bases, and 10 bases separated the two germline ends. The CDR3 loop reads CASSVGLTYEQYV. The CDR3 bases are TGTGCCAGCAGCGTAGGGCTAACCTACGAGCAGTACGTC.

This chain links TRBV4-2 with TRBJ1-1, with D possibly TRBD1 on 5 matching bases. Germline CDR1 is LGHNA and CDR2 is YNFKEQ. V was trimmed by 0 bases and J by 6 bases, leaving 11 bases between them. The CDR3 loop spans 14 amino acids. CDR3: CASSQETPGAEAFF. Written as DNA, the CDR3 is TGTGCCAGCAGCCAAGAGACCCCGGGGGCTGAAGCTTTCTTT.

J is TRBJ1-1 and V is TRBV5-1, with 11 bases lining up with TRBD1. CDR1 and CDR2 (germline): SGHRS, YFSETQ. This CDR3 is built from 14 residues. V shed 7 bases and J 3 bases; nucleotides not matched to a gene: 5. The CDR3 region is CASGGQGGHTEAFF. CDR3 nucleotide sequence: TGCGCCAGCGGGGGACAGGGGGGCCACACTGAAGCTTTCTTT.